This TCR beta chain was obtained from a study of shared clonotypes between healthy human individuals. Study-level information: CD4 naive cells filled three plates per donor, CD4 memory three, CD8 naive two and CD8 memory one.

Some clones are missing from TCRdb's copy, which holds only in-frame ones; the method was immunoSEQ multiplex PCR. The profile shows under 1 million clones, approximately 92% of them singletons. Positive CCR7 selection of CD45RO-negative cells yielded the naive CD8 cells, and terminally differentiated effector memory CD45RA+ cells were excluded. This CDR3 region has 11 residues. Germline-derived CDR1 and CDR2 are DFQATT and SNEGSKA (reference sequence). V shed 6 bases and J shed 4 bases, with 10 bases lying between them. The sample comprised naive CD8+ T cells sorted from blood. This sequence was found in a man aged 25-45 years in good health. The chain combines TRBV20-1 with TRBJ2-7; D not certain. The CDR3 nucleotides read TGCAGTGCGCAGGCAGGTTACGAGCAGTACTTC. Translated, it gives CSAQAGYEQYF.